The 28 T cell receptor beta chains reported below all come from one sample, sequenced in a study of post-analysis software for immune sequencing data. Notes on the study in general: Compared with controls, patients had more of roughly five TRBV segments, including TRBV5-6, TRBV5-1 and TRBV20-1.

Researchers reported that TCR beta cDNA libraries carried unique molecular identifiers. TCRdb redid the calling of the PCR reads with MiXCR, one entry per CDR3 protein. The sample consists of about 770,000 distinct CDR3 sequences, 46% of them appearing once. Antigens of these TCRs are unknown. The sequenced sample consisted of blood. Receptors originate from a girl aged 10 to 17 with multiple sclerosis.

This chain uses TRBV20-1 with TRBJ2-5; no firm D call. Gene TRBJ2-7 matches the end of the DNA better, so the J call may be wrong. Germline V gene sequence: CDR1 DFQATT, CDR2 SNEGSKA (reference sequence). This CDR3 region has 12 residues. The CDR3: CSARARLGEQYF. DNA for the CDR3: TGCAGTGCTAGAGCCCGGTTAGGCGAGCAGTACTTC.

The chain has TRBV28 and TRBJ2-5, with TRBD2 identical over 11 bases. Germline-derived CDR1 and CDR2 are MDHEN and SYDVKM. The CDR3 has 15 amino acids. Trimming at V came to 5 bases and at J to 11 bases, leaving 13 bases not matched to a gene. The CDR3 DNA sequence: TGTGCCAGCAGTGTACCGGGACTAGCGGCGTCGGGGCAGTACTTC. It is translated as CASSVPGLAASGQYF.

This chain uses TRBV11-1 with TRBJ2-7; no firm D call. The CDR3 is 15 amino acids. V was shortened by 6 bases and J by 3 bases, with 18 bases between the two germline ends. In germline, CDR1 is SGHAT, CDR2 FQDESV (reference sequence). CDR3 loop: CASSPHADPYYEQYF. CDR3 in DNA: TGTGCCAGCAGTCCTCACGCGGACCCCTACTACGAGCAGTACTTC.

The V and J genes are TRBV7-9 and TRBJ1-6, with D tentatively TRBD1 (6 bases). V lost 0 bases and J lost 10, with 16 bases in between. This CDR3 has 16 residues. Looked up from germline, CDR1 is SEHNR and CDR2 is FQNEAQ (reference sequence). The chain's CDR3 is CASSLAWAGDGSPLHF. CDR3 nucleotides: TGTGCCAGCAGCTTAGCATGGGCAGGGGACGGCTCACCCCTCCACTTT.

V is TRBV6-1 and J is TRBJ2-5; TRBD1 matches at 9 bases. With the DNA end fitting TRBJ2-7 better, the J assignment may be wrong. The germline V gene encodes CDR1 MNHNS and CDR2 SASEGT. CDR3 length: 15 amino acids. The CDR3 protein is CASSKPGQGTHEQYF. In DNA form, the CDR3 reads TGTGCCAGCAGTAAACCGGGACAGGGAACCCACGAGCAGTACTTC.

The rearrangement links TRBV7-2 to TRBJ2-5, with D hard to call. V was clipped by 5 bases and J by 5 bases, with 15 bases between them. This CDR3 has 14 residues. The germline V gene encodes CDR1 SGHTA and CDR2 FQGNSA. The CDR3 nucleotides are TGTGCCAGCAGCCGGGCCTCGTCATGGGAGACCCAGTACTTC. This encodes CASSRASSWETQYF.

With regard to this clonotype: At one boundary the junction diverges from the germline segment, which might be a read error. The V gene is TRBV12-3 or TRBV12-4, the J gene TRBJ2-3, with D tentatively TRBD1 or TRBD2 (5 bases each). The CDR3 has 12 residues. As DNA, the CDR3 is TGTGCCGTTGGACGGGGCGCAGATGCGCAGTATTTT. It encodes CAVGRGADAQYF.

The rearrangement uses TRBV28 and TRBJ2-7; D may be TRBD1 (6 bases). Germline lookup yields CDR1 MDHEN and CDR2 SYDVKM. There are 14 residues in the CDR3. The V and J ends lost 5 bases and 3 bases respectively, with 14 bases between them. The CDR3 region has the DNA TGTGCCAGCAGTCCACAGGGAGTTGGCTACGAGCAGTACTTC. It translates to CASSPQGVGYEQYF.

This clonotype appeared a few times. V usage is TRBV27 and J usage is TRBJ1-5, with 9 nucleotides matching TRBD1. The CDR3 is 17 residues long. Looked up from germline, CDR1 is MNHEY and CDR2 is SMNVEV (reference sequence). Unmatched junction bases numbered 7, after V lost 3 bases and J lost 1 base. The CDR3 DNA is TGTGCCAGCAGTTTGTGGGCCGGACAGGGGAGCAATCAGCCCCAGCATTTT. This codes for CASSLWAGQGSNQPQHF.

The chain links TRBV3-1 to TRBJ2-1, with D possibly TRBD2 on 6 matching bases. There are 18 residues in the CDR3. Germline V gene data show CDR1 as LGHDT and CDR2 as YNNKEL (reference sequence). V dropped 1 base and J dropped 4 bases, with 20 bases sitting between them. The CDR3 here is CASSQVPSWASVYNEQFF. CDR3 DNA sequence: TGTGCCAGCAGCCAAGTACCCTCCTGGGCTAGCGTTTACAATGAGCAGTTCTTC.

This clonotype was recorded a few times. The V call is TRBV28, the J call TRBJ2-4, with a weak D call TRBD2 (6 bases). Germline V gene sequence: CDR1 MDHEN, CDR2 SYDVKM. The length of the CDR3 is 14 residues. V lost 0 bases and J 15 bases, leaving 18 bases between the germline ends. The CDR3 loop is CASSLWGGGELRYF. As DNA, the CDR3 is TGTGCCAGCAGTTTATGGGGGGGTGGTGAGTTGAGGTACTTC.

The J gene is TRBJ2-5, the V gene TRBV7-6; TRBD2 is a possible D gene (5 bases). Germline lookup yields CDR1 SGHVS and CDR2 FNYEAQ. V was shortened by 4 bases and J by 5 bases, with 14 bases between the two germline ends. The CDR3 runs 14 residues. The CDR3 spells CASSSILVRETQYF. The CDR3 region has the DNA TGTGCCAGCAGCTCCATACTAGTTCGCGAGACCCAGTACTTC.

This clonotype was observed a handful of times. This chain connects TRBV4-1 to TRBJ2-7; TRBD2 is a possible D gene (5 bases). The assigned J gene may be wrong: the sequence end matches TRBJ2-5 better. The CDR3 covers 12 residues. CDR1 and CDR2 (germline): MGHRA, YSYEKL. In DNA form, the CDR3 reads TGCGCCAGCAGCCCAGAGGGTCAGACCCAGTACTTC. It translates to CASSPEGQTQYF.

This clonotype was detected only a few times. The rearrangement joins TRBV6-1 to TRBJ1-5; D is perhaps TRBD1 (6 bases). CDR3 length: 15 residues. Germline V CDR1 and CDR2: MNHNS, SASEGT. V gave up 5 bases and J gave up 2 bases, with 13 bases separating them. CDR3 DNA sequence: TGTGCCAGCAGTTTGGCCAGGGGAGGCAATCAGCCCCAGCATTTT. Its translation is CASSLARGGNQPQHF.

This clonotype was seen a handful of times. This rearrangement joins TRBV6-2 or TRBV6-3 to TRBJ2-7; D may be TRBD1 or TRBD2 (5 bases each). The CDR3 is 15 amino acids. Germline loops: CDR1 MNHEY, CDR2 SVGEGT. Trimming removed 2 bases at V and 5 bases at J, with 16 bases between. The DNA for the CDR3 is TGTGCCAGCAGTTACGCCTCGGGGATGGGGGACGAGCAGTACTTC. Its protein is CASSYASGMGDEQYF.

The chain recombines TRBV12-3 or TRBV12-4 with TRBJ2-1; D gene uncertain. The CDR3 consists of 12 residues. V lost 2 bases, J lost 9 bases, and 8 bases lay in between. The CDR3 region is CASSLTATEQFF. The CDR3 nucleotides are TGTGCCAGCAGTTTAACGGCCACTGAGCAGTTCTTC.

The J gene is TRBJ2-2, the V gene TRBV5-5; 7 nucleotides agree with TRBD2. With V trimmed by 3 bases and J by 0 bases, 2 bases remained unmatched. Germline V CDR1 and CDR2: SGHKS, YYEKEE (reference sequence). The CDR3 length is 15 residues. The CDR3 bases are TGTGCCAGCAGCTGGGACTATTCGAACACCGGGGAGCTGTTTTTT. It specifies CASSWDYSNTGELFF.

The rearrangement joins TRBV15 to TRBJ2-5; 7 bases are a match to TRBD1. The J call is doubtful: the DNA matches TRBJ2-7 better. Germline-derived CDR1 and CDR2 are LNHNV and YYDKDF (reference sequence). The CDR3 is 14 amino acids. The CDR3 here is CATSRGQSLYEQYF. The CDR3 region has the DNA TGTGCCACCAGCAGGGGACAGAGCCTCTACGAGCAGTACTTC.

This clonotype was counted a few times. The chain combines TRBV29-1 with TRBJ2-1, with D hard to call. This CDR3 has 15 residues. The V end was cut by 2 bases, the J end by 8 bases, with 19 bases between. Per the germline V gene, CDR1 is SQVTM and CDR2 is ANQGSEA. The CDR3 loop is CSVENPRTDGDEQFF. The CDR3 DNA reads as TGCAGCGTTGAAAACCCTCGAACCGATGGAGATGAGCAGTTCTTC.

The V call is TRBV5-1, the J call TRBJ1-5, with D possibly TRBD1 on 6 matching bases. Looked up from germline, CDR1 is SGHRS and CDR2 is YFSETQ. V was clipped by 7 bases and J by 5 bases, with 13 bases between them. The CDR3 is made up of 13 amino acids. The CDR3 DNA reads as TGCGCCAGCTCGACAGGTCGCGATCAGCCCCAGCATTTT. Translation gives CASSTGRDQPQHF.

The chain uses TRBV24-1 and TRBJ2-3, with D hard to call. The CDR3 contains 15 residues. Germline CDR1 is KGHDR and CDR2 is SFDVKD. The V gene lost 4 bases and the J gene lost 0 bases, with 10 bases spanning the gap. This CDR3 reads CATSEAIHSTDTQYF. In DNA form, the CDR3 reads TGTGCCACCAGTGAGGCGATTCATAGCACAGATACGCAGTATTTT.

This clonotype has more than one count but fewer than ten. The chain is built from TRBV12-3 or TRBV12-4 and TRBJ2-5; tentatively, D is TRBD2 (6 bases). The V end was cut by 4 bases, the J end by 4 bases, with 13 bases between. The CDR3 spans 14 residues. The CDR3 nucleotides read TGTGCCAGCAGTTCAGTGGAGGGGCGAGAGACCCAGTACTTC. Protein sequence: CASSSVEGRETQYF.

V is TRBV5-1 and J is TRBJ1-6; D uncertain. Per the germline V gene, CDR1 is SGHRS and CDR2 is YFSETQ. Trimming took 7 bases from V and 5 from J, leaving 13 bases between them. This CDR3 region has 14 residues. In nucleotides, the CDR3 is TGCGCCAGCGCCGAGGGAAGTAATAATTCACCCCTCCACTTT. Its protein product is CASAEGSNNSPLHF.

The chain uses TRBV7-2 and TRBJ2-7, with TRBD1 identical over 8 bases. The junction had 8 bases not matched to a gene; V was cut back by 0 bases and J by 7 bases. CDR1 and CDR2 (germline): SGHTA, FQGNSA. The CDR3 has 15 amino acids. The DNA for the CDR3 is TGTGCCAGCAGCTTAGCCGGACAGGGTGGTCGGGAGCAGTACTTC. Translating it yields CASSLAGQGGREQYF.

This clonotype was seen more than once but under ten times. This chain connects TRBV21-1 to TRBJ1-2; the table's TRBD1 call for D was not verified on the DNA. TRBV21-1 is an annotated pseudogene. CDR3 length equals 17 residues. CDR3 region: CASSKSAGQGGLYGYTF. In DNA, the CDR3 is TGTGCCAGCAGCAAATCAGCCGGACAGGGGGGCCTCTATGGCTACACCTTC.

V usage is TRBV2 and J usage is TRBJ2-3; 9 bases fit TRBD1. Trimming took 4 bases from V and 4 from J; bases not matched to a gene: 3. The germline V gene encodes CDR1 SNHLY and CDR2 FYNNEI. This CDR3 is built from 14 residues. For the CDR3, the DNA is TGTGCCAGCAGTGGGGACAGGGTGTCAGATACGCAGTATTTT. This codes for CASSGDRVSDTQYF.

This clonotype was detected only a few times. V and J are TRBV6-2 or TRBV6-3 and TRBJ1-5; D is perhaps TRBD1 (5 bases). The V gene's germline CDR1 is MNHEY and CDR2 SVGEGT. This CDR3 region has 19 residues. Trimming shortened V by 0 bases and J by 1 base, and 19 bases separated the two germline ends. DNA of the CDR3: TGTGCCAGCAGTTACTCGAGTCGAGGGAGCCCAGGGAGCAATCAGCCCCAGCATTTT. Amino acids: CASSYSSRGSPGSNQPQHF.

The CDR3 loop reads CASSQPGQRPAGQFF. The CDR3 DNA sequence: TGTGCCAGCAGTCAACCGGGACAGAGGCCCGCAGGGCAGTTCTTC. This sequence joins TRBV27 and TRBJ2-1, with TRBD1 identical over 7 bases. The J segment lost 12 bases and the V segment lost 5 bases, leaving 16 bases of the junction unmatched. The germline V gene has CDR1 MNHEY and CDR2 SMNVEV (reference sequence). This CDR3 is 15 amino acids long.